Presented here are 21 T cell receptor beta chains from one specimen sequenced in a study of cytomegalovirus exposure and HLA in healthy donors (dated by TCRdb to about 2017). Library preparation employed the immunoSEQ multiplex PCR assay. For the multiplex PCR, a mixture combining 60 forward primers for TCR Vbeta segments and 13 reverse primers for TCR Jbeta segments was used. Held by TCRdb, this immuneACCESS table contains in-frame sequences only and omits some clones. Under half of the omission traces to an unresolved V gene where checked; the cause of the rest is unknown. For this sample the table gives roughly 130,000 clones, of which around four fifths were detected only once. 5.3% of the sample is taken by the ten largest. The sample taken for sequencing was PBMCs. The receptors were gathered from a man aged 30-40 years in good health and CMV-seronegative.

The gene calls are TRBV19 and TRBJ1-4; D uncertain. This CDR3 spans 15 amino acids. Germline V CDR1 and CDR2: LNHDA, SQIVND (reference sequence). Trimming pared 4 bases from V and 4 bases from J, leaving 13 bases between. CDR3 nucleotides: TGTGCCAGTAGTACGAGGGAACAGTTTAATGAAAAACTGTTTTTT. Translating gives CASSTREQFNEKLFF.

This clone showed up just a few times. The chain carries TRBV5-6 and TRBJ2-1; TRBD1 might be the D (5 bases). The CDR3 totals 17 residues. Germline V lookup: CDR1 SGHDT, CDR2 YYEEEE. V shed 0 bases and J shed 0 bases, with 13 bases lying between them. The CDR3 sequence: CASSLDLRVFSYNEQFF. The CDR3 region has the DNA TGTGCCAGCAGCTTGGACCTCAGGGTGTTCTCCTACAATGAGCAGTTCTTC.

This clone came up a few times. The CDR3 region has the DNA TGTGCCAGCAGCTTAGATCGGGACAGGAGCACAGATACGCAGTATTTT. It yields the protein CASSLDRDRSTDTQYF. The chain has TRBV7-8 and TRBJ2-3, with 8 bases lining up with TRBD1. The germline V gene encodes CDR1 SGHVS and CDR2 FQNEAQ. Trimming cost V 1 base and J 0 bases; bases outside gene matches: 3. The CDR3 has 16 residues.

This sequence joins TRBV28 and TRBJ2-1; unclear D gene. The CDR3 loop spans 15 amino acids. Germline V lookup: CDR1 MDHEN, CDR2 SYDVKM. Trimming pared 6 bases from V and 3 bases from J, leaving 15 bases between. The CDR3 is CASSPPSRDYNEQFF. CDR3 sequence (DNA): TGTGCCAGCAGCCCCCCCTCGCGAGACTACAATGAGCAGTTCTTC.

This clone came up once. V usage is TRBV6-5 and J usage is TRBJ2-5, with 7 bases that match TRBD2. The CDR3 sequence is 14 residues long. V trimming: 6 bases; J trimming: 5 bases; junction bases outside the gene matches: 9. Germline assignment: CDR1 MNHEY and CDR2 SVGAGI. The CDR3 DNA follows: TGTGCCAGCAGGCGACGAGGGGAGGGGGAGACCCAGTACTTC. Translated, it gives CASRRRGEGETQYF.

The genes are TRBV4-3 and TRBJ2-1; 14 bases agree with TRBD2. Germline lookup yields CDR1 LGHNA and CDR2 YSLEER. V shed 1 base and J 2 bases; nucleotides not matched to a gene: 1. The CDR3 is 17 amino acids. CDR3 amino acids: CASSQGGLAGAYNEQFF. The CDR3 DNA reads TGCGCCAGCAGCCAAGGGGGACTAGCGGGAGCCTACAATGAGCAGTTCTTC.

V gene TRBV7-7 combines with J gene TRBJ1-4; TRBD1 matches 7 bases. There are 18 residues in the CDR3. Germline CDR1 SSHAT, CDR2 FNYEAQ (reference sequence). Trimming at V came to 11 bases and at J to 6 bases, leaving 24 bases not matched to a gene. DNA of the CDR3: TGTGCCCTCCAGGTCCCTAAAGGGGGCGCGGATAGAGATGAAAAACTGTTTTTT. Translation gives CALQVPKGGADRDEKLFF. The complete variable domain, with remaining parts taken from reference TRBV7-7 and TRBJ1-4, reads GAGVSQSPRYKVTKRGQDVTLRCDPISSHATLYWYQQALGQGPEFLTYFNYEAQPDKSGLPSDRFSAERPEGSISTLTIQRTEQRDSAMYRCALQVPKGGADRDEKLFFGSGTQLSVL.

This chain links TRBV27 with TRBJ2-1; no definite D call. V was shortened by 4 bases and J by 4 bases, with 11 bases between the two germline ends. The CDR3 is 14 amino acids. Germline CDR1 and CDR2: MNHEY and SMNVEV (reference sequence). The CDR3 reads CASSSRGPYNEQFF. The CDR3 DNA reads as TGTGCCAGCAGTTCAAGAGGTCCTTACAATGAGCAGTTCTTC.

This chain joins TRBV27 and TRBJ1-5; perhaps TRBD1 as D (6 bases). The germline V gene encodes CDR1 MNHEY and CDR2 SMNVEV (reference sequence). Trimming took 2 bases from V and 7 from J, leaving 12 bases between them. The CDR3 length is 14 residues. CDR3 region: CASSLDRFSQPQHF. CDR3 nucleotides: TGTGCCAGCAGTTTAGACAGGTTTTCGCAGCCCCAGCATTTT.

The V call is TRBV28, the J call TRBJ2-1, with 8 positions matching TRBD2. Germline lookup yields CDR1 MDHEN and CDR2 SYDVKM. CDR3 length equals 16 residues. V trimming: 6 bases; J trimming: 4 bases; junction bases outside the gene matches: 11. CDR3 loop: CASSPGLAGPYNEQFF. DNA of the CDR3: TGTGCCAGCAGCCCCGGACTAGCAGGACCTTACAATGAGCAGTTCTTC.

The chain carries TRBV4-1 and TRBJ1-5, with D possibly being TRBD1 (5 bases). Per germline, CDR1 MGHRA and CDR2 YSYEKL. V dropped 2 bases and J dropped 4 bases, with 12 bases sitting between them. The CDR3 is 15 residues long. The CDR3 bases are TGCGCCAGCAGCCAATTTTTTCAGGGTAATCAGCCCCAGCATTTT. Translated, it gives CASSQFFQGNQPQHF.

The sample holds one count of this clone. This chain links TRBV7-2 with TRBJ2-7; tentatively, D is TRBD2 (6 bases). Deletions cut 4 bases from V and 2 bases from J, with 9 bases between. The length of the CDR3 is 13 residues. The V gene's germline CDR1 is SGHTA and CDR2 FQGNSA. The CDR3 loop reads CASSYAGPYEQYF. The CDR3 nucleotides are TGTGCCAGCAGCTACGCGGGACCCTACGAGCAGTACTTC.

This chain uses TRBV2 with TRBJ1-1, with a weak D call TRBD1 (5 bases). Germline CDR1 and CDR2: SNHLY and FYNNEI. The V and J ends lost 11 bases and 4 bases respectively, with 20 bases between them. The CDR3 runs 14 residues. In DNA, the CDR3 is TGTGCCGGACATACTTACTTGTCTACCACTGAAGCTTTCTTT. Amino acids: CAGHTYLSTTEAFF.

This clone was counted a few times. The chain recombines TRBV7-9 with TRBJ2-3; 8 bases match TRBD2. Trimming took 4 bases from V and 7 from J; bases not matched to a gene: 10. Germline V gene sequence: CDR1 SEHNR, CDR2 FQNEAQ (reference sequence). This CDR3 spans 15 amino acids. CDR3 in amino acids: CASSSAGTRVNTQYF. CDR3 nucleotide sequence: TGTGCCAGCAGCTCCGCCGGGACTAGAGTCAATACGCAGTATTTT.

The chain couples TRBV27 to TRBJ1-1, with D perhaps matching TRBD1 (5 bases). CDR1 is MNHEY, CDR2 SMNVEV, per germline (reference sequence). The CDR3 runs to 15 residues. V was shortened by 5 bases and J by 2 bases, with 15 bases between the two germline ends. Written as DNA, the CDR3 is TGTGCCAGCAGTCCGTTATCGGGGGGAAACACTGAAGCTTTCTTT. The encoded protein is CASSPLSGGNTEAFF.

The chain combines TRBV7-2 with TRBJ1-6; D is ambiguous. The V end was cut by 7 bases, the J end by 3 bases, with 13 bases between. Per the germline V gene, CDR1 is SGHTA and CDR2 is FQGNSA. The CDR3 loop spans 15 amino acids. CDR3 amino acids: CASNLRASYNSPLHF. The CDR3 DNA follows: TGTGCCAGCAATCTGAGGGCTAGCTATAATTCACCCCTCCACTTT.

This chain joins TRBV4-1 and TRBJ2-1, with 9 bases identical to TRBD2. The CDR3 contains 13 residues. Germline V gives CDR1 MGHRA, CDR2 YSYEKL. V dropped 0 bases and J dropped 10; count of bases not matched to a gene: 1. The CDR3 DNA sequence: TGCGCCAGCAGCCAAGAAAGCGGGGGGGAGCAGTTCTTC. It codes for CASSQESGGEQFF.

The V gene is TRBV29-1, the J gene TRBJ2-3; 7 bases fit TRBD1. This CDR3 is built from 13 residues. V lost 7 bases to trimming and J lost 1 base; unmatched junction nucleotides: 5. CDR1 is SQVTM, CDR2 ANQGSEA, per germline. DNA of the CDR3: TGCAGCGACAGGACAGGTGGCACAGATACGCAGTATTTT. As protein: CSDRTGGTDTQYF.

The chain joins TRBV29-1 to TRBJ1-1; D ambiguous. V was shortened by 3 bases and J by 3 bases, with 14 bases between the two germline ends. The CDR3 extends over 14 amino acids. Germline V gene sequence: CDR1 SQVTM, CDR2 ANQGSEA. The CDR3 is CSVEKWEWYTEAFF. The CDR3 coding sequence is TGCAGCGTTGAGAAATGGGAGTGGTACACTGAAGCTTTCTTT.

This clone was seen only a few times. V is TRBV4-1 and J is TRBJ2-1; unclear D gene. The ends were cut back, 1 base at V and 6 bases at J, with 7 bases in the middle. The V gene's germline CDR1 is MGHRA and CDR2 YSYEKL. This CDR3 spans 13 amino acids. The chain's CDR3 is CASSQGSGNEQFF. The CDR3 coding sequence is TGCGCCAGCAGCCAAGGTTCCGGCAATGAGCAGTTCTTC.

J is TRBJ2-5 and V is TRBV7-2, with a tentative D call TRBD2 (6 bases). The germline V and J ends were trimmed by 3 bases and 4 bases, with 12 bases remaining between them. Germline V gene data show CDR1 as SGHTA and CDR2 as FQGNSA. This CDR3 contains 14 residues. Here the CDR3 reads CASSFQRELETQYF. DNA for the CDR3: TGTGCCAGCAGCTTTCAACGGGAGCTAGAGACCCAGTACTTC.